This T cell receptor beta chain was obtained from a study of blood T cell dynamics during melanoma immunotherapy (TCRdb year 2020). For the wider study: The patients had metastatic melanoma and were given first-line pembrolizumab or nivolumab plus ipilimumab as standard of care in the United Kingdom. To find early correlates of response, the study profiled the peripheral T cell receptor repertoires of patients with metastatic melanoma both before and after one cycle of checkpoint inhibitor therapy. The training cohort was made up of consecutive patients, while a further independent group of patients from the same centre was pooled to form an external validation set.

For every cfDNA sample, a fixed 40 ng of plasma cell-free DNA was loaded. The immunoSEQ TCRb Assay kit was used according to manufacturer instructions to amplify TCR beta CDR3 sequences from genomic DNA. The KAPA Library Quantification Kit for Illumina platforms was used to quantify pooled libraries by qPCR. Sequencing of the pooled libraries was done on an Illumina NextSeq 500, with clustering at 0.6-1.1 pM. Per the original workflow: Analysis of the TCR data relied on immunoSEQ ANALYZER and the R LymphoSeq package. A rearrangement efficiency score was calculated as productive divided by the sum of productive and non-productive CDR3 sequences. Clonality was measured with the Gini coefficient and diversity with the Renyi index at alpha=1, compared pairwise between timepoints within each patient. Clonal relatedness used an edit distance of 3, and repertoire similarity used the Bhattacharyya coefficient, both computed in LymphoSeq. To classify response, a linear discriminant analysis based on week-3 changes in clonality and diversity was built with the R MASS and caret packages. This immuneACCESS table, as held by TCRdb, lists in-frame sequences with V and J called but not all clones. Of the missing ones, under half trace to an unresolved V gene in checked studies; the others have no known cause. That table gives V, J and clone size, and the DNA gave D and trimming. The sample includes 350 to 500 clones, with approximately 82% observed a single time. Of the sample, roughly half is held by the ten largest clones.

As regards this clone: The specificity of this receptor is unknown. Base quality data are lacking; no much larger clone is found one base away.

Reading the label with the study, this specimen's time point is: week 3, after first cycle of checkpoint inhibitor. Blood samples were taken before treatment (T0) and at week 3 (W3), following the first cycle of checkpoint blockade. Except for a couple of patients with rapid clinical progression, response was assessed 12 weeks after the first infusion by RECIST 1.1; disease control meant complete response, partial response or stable disease. Patients with prior systemic cancer treatment, concomitant immunosuppressant therapy or synchronous other active malignancies were excluded. Both bulk PBMC and plasma cell-free DNA were sequenced for TCR beta so that circulating cells and T cell turnover could be tracked. V and J are truncated by 4 bases and 3 bases respectively, leaving an intervening sequence of 16 bases. The germline V gene (reference sequence) sets CDR1 to LNHDA and CDR2 to SQIVND. The cysteine opens and the phenylalanine closes a CDR3 of 15 amino acids. CDR3 DNA only is kept here, 45 bases in frame from base 1.

Study-wide findings and limitations: A rise in the change in cfDNA rearrangement efficiency score from T0 to W3 was seen in patients achieving disease control but not in progressors, suggesting increased peripheral T cell turnover. Whether the T cell clones behind the repertoire changes were melanoma-specific or instead reflected general immune activation was something the study could not determine. The relatively small sample size was recognized as a factor that could limit how well the results generalize.

The receptor was derived from a human donor with melanoma. The rearranged segments are TRBV19 and TRBJ2-7, with TRBD1 tentatively as D gene (6 bases match). The sample consisted of cell-free DNA from blood, taken from a patient treated with checkpoint blockade. The sample's cell subset or site label is to be understood as: plasma cell-free DNA. At the DNA level, the sequence is TGTGCCAGTAGTACTACTTCAGGGGTAGGCTACGAGCAGTACTTC. The encoded protein is CASSTTSGVGYEQYF. Where the CDR3 stops, the reference TRBV19 and TRBJ2-7 genes take over; the full variable domain is DGGITQSPKYLFRKEGQNVTLSCEQNLNHDAMYWYRQDPGQGLRLIYYSQIVNDFQKGDIAEGYSVSREKKESFPLTVTSAQKNPTAFYLCASSTTSGVGYEQYFGPGTRLTVT.